These 22 T cell receptor beta chains were sequenced from one sample in a study of blood T cell repertoires in COVID-19. Some clones are missing from TCRdb's copy, which holds only in-frame ones; the method was immunoSEQ multiplex PCR. Of about 260,000 clones in the sample, around 78% are singletons; the top ten hold over 4.5%. The specimen sequenced was peripheral blood. Source of these receptors: a man aged 60 to 69 who had recovered from COVID-19.

The chain has TRBV4-1 and TRBJ2-3, with 11 bases matching TRBD2. The CDR3 is 16 amino acids. Germline assignment: CDR1 MGHRA and CDR2 YSYEKL. V lost 1 base, J lost 5 bases, and 5 bases stayed unmatched. CDR3 sequence reads: CASSQASGGPEDTQYF. CDR3 DNA sequence: TGCGCCAGCAGCCAAGCTAGCGGGGGGCCGGAAGATACGCAGTATTTT.

The chain recombines TRBV29-1 with TRBJ2-5, with 8 nucleotides matching TRBD1. CDR3 size: 13 residues. Germline V lookup: CDR1 SQVTM, CDR2 ANQGSEA. Trimming cost V 3 bases and J 9 bases; bases outside gene matches: 9. The CDR3 protein is CSVDLVTGGPQYF. In DNA form, the CDR3 reads TGCAGCGTTGATCTAGTTACAGGGGGTCCCCAGTACTTC.

Comment on this clone: Sequence at one end of the junction differs from germline and may be a read error. The V call is TRBV7-9, the J call TRBJ1-2, with D possibly being TRBD1 (6 bases). The V gene's germline CDR1 is SEHNR and CDR2 FQNEAQ (reference sequence). The CDR3 is 14 amino acids. In DNA, the CDR3 is TGTGCCAGCAGCCTAGCAGGGGAAGTTTATGGCTACACCTTC. This encodes CASSLAGEVYGYTF.

The V and J genes are TRBV28 and TRBJ2-7, with 8 nucleotides matching TRBD1. Germline lookup yields CDR1 MDHEN and CDR2 SYDVKM. With 6 bases clipped from V and 6 bases from J, the junction kept 19 bases outside the gene matches. The CDR3 length is 17 residues. CDR3 nucleotides: TGTGCCAGCAGACCGCCCACAGGGGGTCTGTCTCCGGGCGAGCAGTACTTC. This translates into CASRPPTGGLSPGEQYF.

The CDR3 coding sequence is TGTGCCAGCAGACGGAATATAGGGGGAGAGCAGTTCTTC. Its protein is CASRRNIGGEQFF. The V call is TRBV2, the J call TRBJ2-1, with D tentatively TRBD1 (6 bases). Trimming took 6 bases from V and 10 from J, leaving 16 bases between them. This CDR3 has 13 residues. Germline V gene lookup returns CDR1 SNHLY and CDR2 FYNNEI.

V and J are TRBV11-1 and TRBJ1-1; unclear D gene. The CDR3 length is 13 residues. CDR1 and CDR2 from the germline V gene are SGHAT and FQDESV (reference sequence). V lost 5 bases to trimming and J lost 1 base, with 8 bases between them. This chain's CDR3 is CASSPTQNTEAFF. CDR3 sequence (DNA): TGTGCCAGCAGCCCTACTCAGAACACTGAAGCTTTCTTT.

This clone was counted many times. The rearrangement joins TRBV28 to TRBJ2-2; D not certain. The CDR3 totals 14 residues. V lost 4 bases to trimming and J lost 4 bases, with 10 bases between them. Germline lookup yields CDR1 MDHEN and CDR2 SYDVKM. CDR3 sequence (DNA): TGTGCCAGCAGTTCGGGTTCTCGCACCGGGGAGCTGTTTTTT. Encoded protein: CASSSGSRTGELFF. Filled out from reference TRBV28 and TRBJ2-2, the complete variable domain reads DVKVTQSSRYLVKRTGEKVFLECVQDMDHENMFWYRQDPGLGLRLIYFSYDVKMKEKGDIPEGYSVSREKKERFSLILESASTNQTSMYLCASSSGSRTGELFFGEGSRLTVL.

As DNA, the CDR3 is TGCGCCAGCAGCCTGACCAGGGCAGGGGCAGATACGCAGTATTTT. The encoded protein is CASSLTRAGADTQYF. The chain combines TRBV5-1 with TRBJ2-3; TRBD1 might be the D (6 bases). The germline CDR1 and CDR2 sequences are SGHRS and YFSETQ. The germline V and J ends were trimmed by 4 bases and 4 bases, with 16 bases remaining between them. The CDR3 has 15 amino acids. Full variable domain (missing parts from reference TRBV5-1 and TRBJ2-3): KAGVTQTPRYLIKTRGQQVTLSCSPISGHRSVSWYQQTPGQGLQFLFEYFSETQRNKGNFPGRFSGRQFSNSRSEMNVSTLELGDSALYLCASSLTRAGADTQYFGPGTRLTVL.

The chain carries TRBV30 and TRBJ2-7, with TRBD2 matching over 14 bases. CDR3 length equals 17 residues. J was trimmed by 4 bases and V by 2 bases; bases with no gene match: 10. Germline CDR1 GTSNPN, CDR2 SVGIG (reference sequence). CDR3 protein: CAWSYVTSGRAWYEQYF. The CDR3 DNA reads TGTGCCTGGAGTTATGTGACTAGCGGGAGGGCCTGGTACGAGCAGTACTTC.

V is TRBV10-3 and J is TRBJ1-1, with a possible D match to TRBD1 (6 bases). Trimming stripped 4 bases from V and 7 bases from J, with 19 bases between. The CDR3 has 15 amino acids. Looked up from germline, CDR1 is ENHRY and CDR2 is SYGVKD. The CDR3 loop is CAISGLTGSGDEAFF. The CDR3 bases are TGTGCCATCAGTGGCCTAACAGGGTCTGGCGATGAAGCTTTCTTT.

The rearrangement uses TRBV5-1 and TRBJ2-1, with D tentatively TRBD2 (5 bases). The V gene lost 5 bases and the J gene lost 8 bases, with 20 bases spanning the gap. This CDR3 has 15 amino acids. Per the germline V gene, CDR1 is SGHRS and CDR2 is YFSETQ. CDR3 loop: CASRPGRRAGDEQFF. The CDR3 bases are TGCGCCAGCAGACCCGGACGGCGGGCCGGGGATGAGCAGTTCTTC.

Note on this clone: In the same sample, other DNA sequences code for this CDR3. The V gene is TRBV5-1, the J gene TRBJ2-3, with 11 bases lining up with TRBD2. The V segment lost 2 bases and the J segment 0 bases; nucleotides outside the gene matches: 2. The CDR3 totals 16 residues. Germline-derived CDR1 and CDR2 are SGHRS and YFSETQ. The CDR3 here is CASSLRTSGSTDTQYF. The CDR3 DNA reads TGCGCCAGCAGCTTAAGGACTAGCGGGAGCACAGATACGCAGTATTTT.

This clone appeared a single time. The rearrangement uses TRBV6-4 and TRBJ2-2; D gene ambiguous. Germline V gene data show CDR1 as MRHNA and CDR2 as SNTAGT. V shed 4 bases and J shed 0 bases, with 12 bases lying between them. The CDR3 length is 16 residues. CDR3 in DNA: TGTGCCAGCAGTGCCCTTCCAGGATCGAACACCGGGGAGCTGTTTTTT. Translation gives CASSALPGSNTGELFF.

The V gene is TRBV7-3, the J gene TRBJ2-3; 10 bases line up with TRBD2. The CDR3 is 17 residues long. V shed 5 bases, J shed 4 bases, and the junction held 12 bases outside the gene matches. Germline-derived CDR1 and CDR2 are SGHTA and FQGTGA. DNA of the CDR3: TGTGCCAGCAGCCCCAAGCCGACTAGCGGGTGGGCAGATACGCAGTATTTT. It specifies CASSPKPTSGWADTQYF.

The genes are TRBV19 and TRBJ1-1, with a tentative D call TRBD1 (6 bases). The CDR3 runs to 11 residues. Deletions cut 9 bases from V and 6 bases from J, with 11 bases between. CDR1 is LNHDA and CDR2 is SQIVND in the germline V gene (reference sequence). The CDR3 is CASQGFAEAFF. The CDR3 nucleotides read TGTGCCAGCCAGGGGTTCGCTGAAGCTTTCTTT.

V and J are TRBV6-2 or TRBV6-3 and TRBJ2-7; 12 bases line up with TRBD1. V shed 5 bases and J 7 bases; nucleotides not matched to a gene: 9. This CDR3 spans 15 amino acids. The germline V gene has CDR1 MNHEY and CDR2 SVGEGT. The CDR3 nucleotides read TGTGCCAGCAGTAAACCGGGACAGGGGGCGAGTGAGCAGTACTTC. It yields the protein CASSKPGQGASEQYF.

This chain uses TRBV5-4 with TRBJ2-2, with D tentatively TRBD2 (6 bases). Germline CDR1 is SGHNT and CDR2 is YYREEE (reference sequence). Trimming shortened V by 4 bases and J by 4 bases, and 17 bases separated the two germline ends. This CDR3 spans 16 amino acids. The CDR3 spells CASSSTPGLLTGELFF. CDR3 coding DNA: TGTGCCAGCAGCAGTACACCGGGACTCCTCACCGGGGAGCTGTTTTTT.

The rearrangement links TRBV11-2 to TRBJ2-7; D remains ambiguous. The CDR3 is 13 residues long. CDR1 is SGHAT and CDR2 is FQNNGV in the germline V gene. The V and J ends lost 1 base and 5 bases respectively, with 9 bases between them. The DNA of the CDR3 is TGTGCCAGCAGCTTAGTTGGGCAGAACGAGCAGTACTTC. Protein: CASSLVGQNEQYF.

The chain joins TRBV24-1 to TRBJ1-4; 8 bases are a match to TRBD1. CDR1 and CDR2 from the germline V gene are KGHDR and SFDVKD. With 4 bases clipped from V and 4 bases from J, the junction kept 7 bases outside the gene matches. CDR3 length equals 16 residues. Here the CDR3 reads CATSDPRGQGNEKLFF. DNA for the CDR3: TGTGCCACCAGTGACCCCAGGGGGCAGGGTAATGAAAAACTGTTTTTT.

V usage is TRBV9 and J usage is TRBJ2-7, with a weak D call TRBD2 (6 bases). Trimming left V 3 bases short and J 5 bases short, with 21 bases between. The CDR3 has 16 residues. Germline lookup yields CDR1 SGDLS and CDR2 YYNGEE. The CDR3 coding sequence is TGTGCCAGCAGCGCCCTTGGCGGGGCAATCGGGCACGAGCAGTACTTC. It specifies CASSALGGAIGHEQYF.

The V and J genes are TRBV6-5 and TRBJ2-7, with 8 bases lining up with TRBD2. Trimming removed 6 bases from V and 5 bases from J; junction bases left unmatched: 12. This CDR3 has 15 residues. CDR1 is MNHEY, CDR2 SVGAGI, per germline. CDR3 nucleotide sequence: TGTGCCAGCAGCTCCCTGCCCGGCGGGAGGCACGAGCAGTACTTC. As protein: CASSSLPGGRHEQYF.

CDR3 protein: CASASFQGQGSNQPQHF. CDR3 sequence (DNA): TGTGCCAGTGCATCCTTCCAGGGACAGGGAAGCAATCAGCCCCAGCATTTT. J is TRBJ1-5 and V is TRBV19, with 9 bases that match TRBD1. The CDR3 runs to 17 residues. V gave up 8 bases and J gave up 1 base; unmatched junction bases: 12. CDR1 LNHDA and CDR2 SQIVND come from the germline V gene (reference sequence).